One and the same sample provided the 27 T cell receptor beta chains below, sequenced in a study of T cell clonotyping in hematopoietic cell transplantation (dated by TCRdb to the early 2020s). The time point label for this specimen denotes: 100 days after allo-HCT. The protocol used for the library was the immunoSEQ multiplex PCR assay. This immuneACCESS table, as held by TCRdb, lists in-frame sequences with V and J called but not all clones. Of the missing ones, under half trace to an unresolved V gene in checked studies; the others have no known cause. The sample table holds under 9,500 clones, of which nearly 98% were seen once. Together, the top ten hold around 2.4% of the sample. This material consisted of peripheral blood mononuclear cells, taken 100 days after allogeneic stem cell transplant. These receptor sequences come from a male patient between 60 and 69 years old who had an allogeneic stem cell transplant from a related donor, so the T cells may come from the graft donor. Some clones in this sample may be carry-over from other donors' samples.

The genes are TRBV6-5 and TRBJ1-1, with 7 bases fitting TRBD1. Germline-derived CDR1 and CDR2 are MNHEY and SVGAGI. The CDR3 consists of 13 residues. V shed 11 bases and J 7 bases; nucleotides not matched to a gene: 13. The CDR3 sequence is CAASRGGAFEAFF. The CDR3 coding sequence is TGTGCCGCCAGCAGGGGGGGGGCCTTTGAAGCTTTCTTT.

The gene calls are TRBV6-7 and TRBJ1-5, with TRBD1 matching over 10 bases. TRBV6-7 qualifies as an ORF whose function is uncertain. V shed 6 bases and J 5 bases; nucleotides not matched to a gene: 13. CDR3 length equals 17 residues. Here the CDR3 DNA reads TGTGCCAGCAGAGCCCGGTTGGGGACAGGGGCGTATCAGCCCCAGCATTTT. Its translation is CASRARLGTGAYQPQHF.

This clone was observed once. The genes are TRBV11-3 and TRBJ2-7; D is perhaps TRBD1 or TRBD2 (6 bases each). Germline V gene data show CDR1 as SGHNT and CDR2 as YENEEA. The CDR3 covers 17 residues. V was trimmed by 2 bases and J by 0 bases, leaving 17 bases between them. The CDR3 loop reads CASSLLSGASNSYEQYF. The CDR3 DNA sequence: TGTGCCAGCAGCTTACTTTCGGGGGCAAGTAACTCCTACGAGCAGTACTTC.

The table lists this clone with a count of one. The CDR3 nucleotides are TGTGCCAGCAGCTTAGCCTTTCAGGGCACTGAAGCTTTCTTT. This codes for CASSLAFQGTEAFF. V gene TRBV7-9 combines with J gene TRBJ1-1, with D perhaps TRBD1 (5 bases). Trimming removed 0 bases from V and 4 bases from J, with 9 bases in between. CDR1 and CDR2 (germline): SEHNR, FQNEAQ (reference sequence). There are 14 residues in the CDR3.

The chain recombines TRBV7-2 with TRBJ1-5; 7 bases line up with TRBD1. Germline CDR1 SGHTA, CDR2 FQGNSA. With 6 bases clipped from V and 3 bases from J, the junction kept 8 bases outside the gene matches. The CDR3 length is 15 residues. The DNA for the CDR3 is TGTGCCAGCAGGGACGGACAGGCGGTCAATCAGCCCCAGCATTTT. Residues: CASRDGQAVNQPQHF.

V gene TRBV7-9 combines with J gene TRBJ1-2; D uncertain. The CDR3 covers 13 residues. Germline-derived CDR1 and CDR2 are SEHNR and FQNEAQ (reference sequence). Trimming removed 8 bases from V and 7 bases from J, with 17 bases in between. The CDR3 spells CASSKGETGGYTF. In DNA form, the CDR3 reads TGTGCCAGCTCCAAGGGAGAGACGGGTGGCTACACCTTC.

The chain links TRBV2 to TRBJ1-1, with D unresolved. Germline CDR1 is SNHLY and CDR2 is FYNNEI. The CDR3 consists of 13 residues. Trimming removed 4 bases from V and 0 bases from J, with 6 bases in between. CDR3 bases: TGTGCCAGCAGTGGGTCGGTGAACACTGAAGCTTTCTTT. Protein sequence: CASSGSVNTEAFF.

The chain links TRBV30 to TRBJ1-1; maybe TRBD1 (5 bases). Germline CDR1 is GTSNPN and CDR2 is SVGIG (reference sequence). V dropped 2 bases and J dropped 1 base, with 8 bases sitting between them. The CDR3 totals 13 residues. CDR3 nucleotides: TGTGCCTGGAGTTTGGGGGGGAACACTGAAGCTTTCTTT. Protein: CAWSLGGNTEAFF. The full variable domain, its missing parts supplied by reference TRBV30 and TRBJ1-1, is SQTIHQWPATLVQPVGSPLSLECTVEGTSNPNLYWYRQAAGRGLQLLFYSVGIGQISSEVPQNLSASRPQDRQFILSSKKLLLSDSGFYLCAWSLGGNTEAFFGQGTRLTVV.

This clone was picked up one time. The chain is built from TRBV28 and TRBJ1-2; 7 bases match TRBD1. Germline CDR1 is MDHEN and CDR2 is SYDVKM. The CDR3 runs to 13 residues. V shed 3 bases, J shed 4 bases, and the junction held 2 bases outside the gene matches. In DNA form, the CDR3 reads TGTGCCAGCAGTTTGACAGGGCCCTATGGCTACACCTTC. Translation gives CASSLTGPYGYTF.

The chain is built from TRBV7-9 and TRBJ2-7, with 9 positions matching TRBD2. V lost 5 bases to trimming and J lost 6 bases; unmatched junction nucleotides: 8. Germline V gives CDR1 SEHNR, CDR2 FQNEAQ (reference sequence). The CDR3 covers 14 residues. CDR3 coding DNA: TGTGCCAGCAGCCGAAGCGGGGGGATGGTCGAGCAGTACTTC. Amino acid sequence: CASSRSGGMVEQYF. Full variable domain (missing parts from reference TRBV7-9 and TRBJ2-7): DTGVSQNPRHKITKRGQNVTFRCDPISEHNRLYWYRQTLGQGPEFLTYFQNEAQLEKSRLLSDRFSAERPKGSFSTLEIQRTEQGDSAMYLCASSRSGGMVEQYFGPGTRLTVT.

J is TRBJ1-4 and V is TRBV19; 8 bases map to TRBD1. Unmatched junction bases numbered 11, after V lost 2 bases and J lost 12 bases. The germline gives CDR1 LNHDA, CDR2 SQIVND (reference sequence). The CDR3 has 15 residues. CDR3 in DNA: TGTGCCAGTAGTATATTGGTGGACAGGGTAGGAGAACTGTTTTTT. It yields the protein CASSILVDRVGELFF.

The chain combines TRBV5-5 with TRBJ1-1; D uncertain. The germline CDR1 and CDR2 sequences are SGHKS and YYEKEE (reference sequence). This CDR3 contains 15 residues. V was clipped by 4 bases and J by 1 base, with 14 bases between them. The chain's CDR3 is CASSLHLRGNTEAFF. CDR3 sequence (DNA): TGTGCCAGCAGCCTACACTTGAGAGGGAACACTGAAGCTTTCTTT.

In DNA, the CDR3 is TGCAGCGTTGATACGACAGGGGGCGCACGTATCCATGGCTACACCTTC. Translation: CSVDTTGGARIHGYTF. The J gene is TRBJ1-2, the V gene TRBV29-1; TRBD1 matches at 10 bases. CDR1 and CDR2 (germline): SQVTM, ANQGSEA. This CDR3 spans 16 amino acids. Trimming at V came to 3 bases and at J to 6 bases, leaving 13 bases not matched to a gene.

V usage is TRBV6-5 and J usage is TRBJ1-6; 7 bases agree with TRBD1. The CDR3 has 14 amino acids. The trim removed 11 bases at V and 5 bases at J, leaving 9 bases unmatched. CDR1 and CDR2 from the germline V gene are MNHEY and SVGAGI. The CDR3 loop is CAARTGQNNSPLHF. DNA of the CDR3: TGTGCCGCCCGGACGGGACAGAATAATTCACCCCTCCACTTT.

This chain joins TRBV28 and TRBJ2-7; D is ambiguous. V lost 8 bases and J lost 0, with 14 bases in between. Germline assignment: CDR1 MDHEN and CDR2 SYDVKM. The CDR3 consists of 14 residues. CDR3 coding DNA: TGTGCCAGCCGCTCCTACCTGAGCTCCTACGAGCAGTACTTC. This codes for CASRSYLSSYEQYF.

The V call is TRBV28, the J call TRBJ1-6, with 8 bases fitting TRBD1. CDR3 length: 12 amino acids. The ends lost 11 bases at V and 7 bases at J; junction bases unmatched: 4. Germline V gives CDR1 MDHEN, CDR2 SYDVKM. The CDR3 DNA is TGTGCCGCTGGACAGGGAAATTCACCCCTCCACTTT. Amino acids: CAAGQGNSPLHF.

This sequence joins TRBV9 and TRBJ2-7; TRBD1 matches 11 bases. Germline CDR1 and CDR2: SGDLS and YYNGEE. This CDR3 is 15 amino acids long. The trim removed 4 bases at V and 6 bases at J, leaving 9 bases unmatched. CDR3 nucleotide sequence: TGTGCCAGCAGCCTTACGGGACAGGGGGTCTCCGAGCAGTACTTC. Encoded protein: CASSLTGQGVSEQYF. The complete variable domain, with remaining parts taken from reference TRBV9 and TRBJ2-7, reads DSGVTQTPKHLITATGQRVTLRCSPRSGDLSVYWYQQSLDQGLQFLIQYYNGEERAKGNILERFSAQQFPDLHSELNLSSLELGDSALYFCASSLTGQGVSEQYFGPGTRLTVT.

The table lists this clone with a count of one. The rearrangement uses TRBV6-5 and TRBJ1-2; 10 bases are shared with TRBD1. CDR1 and CDR2 from the germline V gene are MNHEY and SVGAGI. This CDR3 contains 16 residues. The V and J ends lost 0 bases and 4 bases, in that order; junction bases with no gene match: 5. The CDR3 DNA follows: TGTGCCAGCAGTTACTCCCGGACAGGGGGGGGCTATGGCTACACCTTC. Protein sequence: CASSYSRTGGGYGYTF.

This rearrangement joins TRBV14 to TRBJ1-4, with unresolved D. This CDR3 has 15 amino acids. The germline CDR1 and CDR2 sequences are SGHDN and FVKESK. Trimming took 1 base from V and 3 from J, leaving 9 bases between them. CDR3 loop: CASSQVGDSNEKLFF. DNA of the CDR3: TGTGCCAGCAGCCAAGTTGGTGATTCTAATGAAAAACTGTTTTTT. The full variable domain, its missing parts supplied by reference TRBV14 and TRBJ1-4, is EAGVTQFPSHSVIEKGQTVTLRCDPISGHDNLYWYRRVMGKEIKFLLHFVKESKQDESGMPNNRFLAERTGGTYSTLKVQPAELEDSGVYFCASSQVGDSNEKLFFGSGTQLSVL.

The rearrangement links TRBV6-5 to TRBJ2-5; D uncertain. The germline V gene has CDR1 MNHEY and CDR2 SVGAGI. This CDR3 contains 10 residues. The V end was cut by 10 bases, the J end by 6 bases, with 9 bases between. In DNA, the CDR3 is TGTGCCACCTCTATGCAGACCCAGTACTTC. It yields the protein CATSMQTQYF.

The sample holds one count of this clone. The chain uses TRBV5-4 and TRBJ1-5; a possible D gene is TRBD1 (6 bases). From germline, CDR1 is SGHNT and CDR2 YYREEE (reference sequence). This CDR3 is 14 amino acids long. V lost 4 bases, J lost 11 bases, and 19 bases lay in between. This CDR3 reads CASSSAGARGSQHF. CDR3 DNA sequence: TGTGCCAGCAGCAGTGCAGGGGCTCGGGGGTCCCAGCATTTT.

V and J are TRBV28 and TRBJ2-4; 10 nucleotides match TRBD1. V dropped 6 bases and J dropped 9; count of bases not matched to a gene: 11. In germline, CDR1 is MDHEN, CDR2 SYDVKM. The CDR3 has 15 residues. As DNA, the CDR3 is TGTGCCAGCAGCCCGCCGGGACAGGGGCCGATCATTCAGTACTTC. It yields the protein CASSPPGQGPIIQYF.

The V and J genes are TRBV7-6 and TRBJ2-3; maybe TRBD2 (5 bases). This CDR3 region has 14 residues. V lost 1 base to trimming and J lost 5 bases, with 10 bases between them. Germline assignment: CDR1 SGHVS and CDR2 FNYEAQ. CDR3: CASSLGPEGDTQYF. The CDR3 DNA reads as TGTGCCAGCAGCTTAGGGCCTGAGGGAGATACGCAGTATTTT.

The chain carries TRBV4-1 and TRBJ2-1, with 9 bases aligning to TRBD1. CDR3 length: 13 amino acids. Germline CDR1 reads MGHRA; CDR2 reads YSYEKL. V was pared by 4 bases and J by 8 bases, with 3 bases of the junction left unmatched. The CDR3 is CASSPGTGYEQFF. The CDR3 bases are TGCGCCAGCAGCCCCGGGACAGGGTATGAGCAGTTCTTC.

The J gene is TRBJ1-4, the V gene TRBV6-5; perhaps TRBD1 as D (5 bases). The germline V gene has CDR1 MNHEY and CDR2 SVGAGI. The CDR3 runs to 14 residues. The V end was cut by 5 bases, the J end by 0 bases, with 7 bases between. The CDR3 here is CASSDSATNEKLFF. The DNA of the CDR3 is TGTGCCAGCAGTGACAGTGCAACTAATGAAAAACTGTTTTTT.

The chain carries TRBV6-1 and TRBJ1-1; the D gene is possibly TRBD1 (6 bases). Trimming stripped 2 bases from V and 4 bases from J, with 11 bases between. The V gene's germline CDR1 is MNHNS and CDR2 SASEGT. The CDR3 covers 14 residues. The CDR3 here is CASSEQGTSTEAFF. The CDR3 bases are TGTGCCAGCAGTGAACAGGGGACTAGCACTGAAGCTTTCTTT.

This clone was observed a single time. V and J are TRBV2 and TRBJ1-2; 7 nucleotides align to TRBD1. CDR3 length: 13 amino acids. V lost 6 bases to trimming and J lost 4 bases; unmatched junction nucleotides: 5. Germline V gene data show CDR1 as SNHLY and CDR2 as FYNNEI. CDR3 sequence: CASRLQGTYGYTF. As DNA, the CDR3 is TGTGCCAGCAGACTACAGGGGACCTATGGCTACACCTTC. Complete variable domain (other parts from reference TRBV2 and TRBJ1-2): EPEVTQTPSHQVTQMGQEVILRCVPISNHLYFYWYRQILGQKVEFLVSFYNNEISEKSEIFDDQFSVERPDGSNFTLKIRSTKLEDSAMYFCASRLQGTYGYTFGSGTRLTVV.